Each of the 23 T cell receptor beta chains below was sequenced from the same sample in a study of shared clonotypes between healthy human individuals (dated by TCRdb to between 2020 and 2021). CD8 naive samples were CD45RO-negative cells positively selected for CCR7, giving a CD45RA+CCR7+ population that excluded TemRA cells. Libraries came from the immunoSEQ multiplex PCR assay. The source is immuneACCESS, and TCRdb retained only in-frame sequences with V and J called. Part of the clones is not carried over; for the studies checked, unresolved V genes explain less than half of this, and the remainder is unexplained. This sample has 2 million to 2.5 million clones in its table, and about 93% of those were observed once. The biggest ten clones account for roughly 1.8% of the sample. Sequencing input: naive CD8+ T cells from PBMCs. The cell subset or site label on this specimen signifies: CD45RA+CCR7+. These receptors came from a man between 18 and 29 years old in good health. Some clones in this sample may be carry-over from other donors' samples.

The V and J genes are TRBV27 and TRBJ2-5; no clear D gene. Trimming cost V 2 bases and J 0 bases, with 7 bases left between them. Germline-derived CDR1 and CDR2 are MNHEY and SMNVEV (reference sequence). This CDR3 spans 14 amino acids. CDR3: CASSLLPNQETQYF. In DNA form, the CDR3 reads TGTGCCAGCAGTTTACTCCCTAACCAAGAGACCCAGTACTTC.

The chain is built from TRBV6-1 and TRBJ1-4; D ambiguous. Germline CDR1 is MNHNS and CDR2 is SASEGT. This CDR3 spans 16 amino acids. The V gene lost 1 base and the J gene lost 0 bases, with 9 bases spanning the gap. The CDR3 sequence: CASSEDGSATNEKLFF. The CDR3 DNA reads TGTGCCAGCAGTGAAGACGGGTCGGCAACTAATGAAAAACTGTTTTTT.

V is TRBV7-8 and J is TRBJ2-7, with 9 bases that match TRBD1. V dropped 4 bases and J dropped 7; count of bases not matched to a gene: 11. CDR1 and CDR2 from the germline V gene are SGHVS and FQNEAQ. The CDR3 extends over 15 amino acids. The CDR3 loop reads CASSWGDRELGEQYF. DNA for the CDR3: TGTGCCAGCAGCTGGGGGGACAGGGAACTTGGGGAGCAGTACTTC. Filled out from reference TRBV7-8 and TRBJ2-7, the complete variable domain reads GAGVSQSPRYKVAKRGQDVALRCDPISGHVSLFWYQQALGQGPEFLTYFQNEAQLDKSGLPSDRFFAERPEGSVSTLKIQRTQQEDSAVYLCASSWGDRELGEQYFGPGTRLTVT.

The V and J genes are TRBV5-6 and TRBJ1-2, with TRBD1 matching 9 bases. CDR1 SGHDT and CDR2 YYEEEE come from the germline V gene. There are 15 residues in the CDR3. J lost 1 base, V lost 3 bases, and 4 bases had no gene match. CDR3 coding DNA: TGTGCCAGCAGCTCCGGGACAGGGAATAACTATGGCTACACCTTC. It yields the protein CASSSGTGNNYGYTF.

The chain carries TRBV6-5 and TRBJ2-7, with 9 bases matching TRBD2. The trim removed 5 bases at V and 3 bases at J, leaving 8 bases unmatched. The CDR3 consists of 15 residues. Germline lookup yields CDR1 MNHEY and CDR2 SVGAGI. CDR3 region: CASSNAGLARYEQYF. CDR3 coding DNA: TGTGCCAGCAGTAACGCTGGACTAGCGCGCTACGAGCAGTACTTC.

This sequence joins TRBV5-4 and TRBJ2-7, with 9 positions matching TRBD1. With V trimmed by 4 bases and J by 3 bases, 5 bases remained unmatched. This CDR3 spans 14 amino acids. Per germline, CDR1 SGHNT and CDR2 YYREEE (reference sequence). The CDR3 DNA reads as TGTGCCAGCAGCCAGGACAGGGGTGTCTACGAGCAGTACTTC. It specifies CASSQDRGVYEQYF.

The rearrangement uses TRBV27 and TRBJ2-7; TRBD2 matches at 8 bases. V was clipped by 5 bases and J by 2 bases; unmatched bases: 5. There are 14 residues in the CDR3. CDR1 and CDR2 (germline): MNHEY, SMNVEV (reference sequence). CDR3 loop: CASSILAEAYEQYF. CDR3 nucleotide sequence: TGTGCCAGCAGTATACTAGCGGAAGCCTACGAGCAGTACTTC.

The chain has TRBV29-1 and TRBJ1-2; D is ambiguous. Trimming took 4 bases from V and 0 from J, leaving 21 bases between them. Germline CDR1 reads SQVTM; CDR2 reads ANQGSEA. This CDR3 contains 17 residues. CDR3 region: CSVVPAYHIQANYGYTF. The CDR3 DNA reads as TGCAGCGTTGTGCCAGCCTACCACATTCAAGCTAACTATGGCTACACCTTC.

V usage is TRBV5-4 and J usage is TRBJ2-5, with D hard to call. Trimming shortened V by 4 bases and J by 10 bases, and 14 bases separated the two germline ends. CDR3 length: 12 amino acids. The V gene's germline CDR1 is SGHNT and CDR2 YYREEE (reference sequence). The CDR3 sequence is CASSHEANDQYF. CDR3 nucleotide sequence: TGTGCCAGCAGCCACGAGGCAAACGACCAGTACTTC.

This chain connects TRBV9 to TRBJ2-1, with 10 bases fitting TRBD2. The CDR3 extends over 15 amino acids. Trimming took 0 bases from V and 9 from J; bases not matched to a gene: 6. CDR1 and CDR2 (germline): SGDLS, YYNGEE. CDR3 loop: CASSVGASGRAEQFF. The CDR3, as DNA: TGTGCCAGCAGCGTAGGAGCTAGCGGGAGAGCTGAGCAGTTCTTC.

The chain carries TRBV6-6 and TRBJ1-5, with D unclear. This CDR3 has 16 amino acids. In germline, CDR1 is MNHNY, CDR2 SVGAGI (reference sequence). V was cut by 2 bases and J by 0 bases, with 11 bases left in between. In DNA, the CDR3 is TGTGCCAGCAGTTACGGAGGAAAATATAGCAATCAGCCCCAGCATTTT. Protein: CASSYGGKYSNQPQHF.

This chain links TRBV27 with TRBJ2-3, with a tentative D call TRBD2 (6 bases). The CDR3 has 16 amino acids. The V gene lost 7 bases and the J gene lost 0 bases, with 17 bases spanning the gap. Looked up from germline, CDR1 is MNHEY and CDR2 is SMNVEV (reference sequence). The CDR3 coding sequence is TGTGCCAGCACCTCCTCGGCGGGGTCTAGCACAGATACGCAGTATTTT. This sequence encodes CASTSSAGSSTDTQYF.

CDR3 region: CASSVAGRTVNEQFF. Here the CDR3 DNA reads TGTGCCAGCAGCGTAGCCGGGAGGACGGTCAATGAGCAGTTCTTC. V is TRBV9 and J is TRBJ2-1, with 7 bases matching TRBD2. CDR3 length equals 15 residues. CDR1 is SGDLS and CDR2 is YYNGEE in the germline V gene. The junction had 6 bases not matched to a gene; V was cut back by 0 bases and J by 6 bases.

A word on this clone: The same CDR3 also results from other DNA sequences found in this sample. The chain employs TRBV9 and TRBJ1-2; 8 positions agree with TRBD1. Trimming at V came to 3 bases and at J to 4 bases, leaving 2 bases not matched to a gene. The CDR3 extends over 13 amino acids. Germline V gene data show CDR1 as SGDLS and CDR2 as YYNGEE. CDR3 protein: CASSGGQAYGYTF. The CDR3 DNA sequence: TGTGCCAGCAGCGGGGGACAGGCCTATGGCTACACCTTC.

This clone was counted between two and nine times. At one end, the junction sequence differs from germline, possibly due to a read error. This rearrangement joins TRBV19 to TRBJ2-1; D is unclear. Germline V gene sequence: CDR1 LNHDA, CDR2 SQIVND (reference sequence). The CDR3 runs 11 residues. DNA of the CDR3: TGTGCCAGTACTATAGGAAATGAGCAGTTCTTC. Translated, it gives CASTIGNEQFF.

CDR3 in DNA: TGTGCCAGCAGCGAACTAGCGGGCATCTACGAGCAGTACTTC. Residues: CASSELAGIYEQYF. The chain recombines TRBV4-2 with TRBJ2-7; 9 nucleotides line up with TRBD2. The trim removed 5 bases at V and 3 bases at J, leaving 5 bases unmatched. Germline lookup yields CDR1 LGHNA and CDR2 YNFKEQ. The CDR3 covers 14 residues.

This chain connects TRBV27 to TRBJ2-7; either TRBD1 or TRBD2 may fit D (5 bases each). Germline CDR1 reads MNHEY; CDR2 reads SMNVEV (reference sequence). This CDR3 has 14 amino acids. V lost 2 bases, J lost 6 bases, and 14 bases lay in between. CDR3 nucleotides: TGTGCCAGCAGTTTAGTTGGGGGATTCCCCGAGCAGTACTTC. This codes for CASSLVGGFPEQYF.

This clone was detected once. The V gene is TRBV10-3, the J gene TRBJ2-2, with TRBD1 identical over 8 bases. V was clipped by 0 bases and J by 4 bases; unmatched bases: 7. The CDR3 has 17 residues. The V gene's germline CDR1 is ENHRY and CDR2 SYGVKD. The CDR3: CAISESKQGDVTGELFF. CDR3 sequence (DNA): TGTGCCATCAGTGAGTCGAAACAGGGGGACGTCACCGGGGAGCTGTTTTTT.

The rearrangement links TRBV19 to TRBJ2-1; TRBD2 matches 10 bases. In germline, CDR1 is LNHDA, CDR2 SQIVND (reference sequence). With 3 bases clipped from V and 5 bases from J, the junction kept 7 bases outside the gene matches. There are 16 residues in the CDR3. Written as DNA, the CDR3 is TGTGCCAGTAGTATCCCAACTAGCGGGAACCACAATGAGCAGTTCTTC. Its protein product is CASSIPTSGNHNEQFF. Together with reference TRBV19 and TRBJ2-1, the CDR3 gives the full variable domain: DGGITQSPKYLFRKEGQNVTLSCEQNLNHDAMYWYRQDPGQGLRLIYYSQIVNDFQKGDIAEGYSVSREKKESFPLTVTSAQKNPTAFYLCASSIPTSGNHNEQFFGPGTRLTVL.

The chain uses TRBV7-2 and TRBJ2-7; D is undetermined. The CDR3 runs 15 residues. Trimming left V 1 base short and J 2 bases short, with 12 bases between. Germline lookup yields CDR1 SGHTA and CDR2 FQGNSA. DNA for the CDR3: TGTGCCAGCAGCTTAGTTCAGACGCTCACCTACGAGCAGTACTTC. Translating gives CASSLVQTLTYEQYF.

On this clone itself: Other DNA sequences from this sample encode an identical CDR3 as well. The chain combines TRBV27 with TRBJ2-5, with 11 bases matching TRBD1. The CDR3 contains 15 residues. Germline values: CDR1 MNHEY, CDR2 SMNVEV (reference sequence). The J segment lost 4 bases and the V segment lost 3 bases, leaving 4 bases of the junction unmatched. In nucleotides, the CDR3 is TGTGCCAGCAGTTTCGGGACAGGGGGTGGAGAGACCCAGTACTTC. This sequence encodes CASSFGTGGGETQYF.

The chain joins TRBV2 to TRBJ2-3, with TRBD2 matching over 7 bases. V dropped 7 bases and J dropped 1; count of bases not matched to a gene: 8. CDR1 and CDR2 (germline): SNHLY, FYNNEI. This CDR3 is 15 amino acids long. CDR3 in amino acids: CASNEAAGRTDTQYF. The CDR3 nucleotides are TGTGCCAGCAACGAGGCAGCGGGGCGCACAGATACGCAGTATTTT.

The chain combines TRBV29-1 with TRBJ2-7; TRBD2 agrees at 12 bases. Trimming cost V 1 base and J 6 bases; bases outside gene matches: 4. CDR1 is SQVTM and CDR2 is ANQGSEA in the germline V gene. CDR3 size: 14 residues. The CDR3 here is CSVEGLAGAFEQYF. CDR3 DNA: TGCAGCGTTGAAGGACTAGCGGGAGCTTTCGAGCAGTACTTC.